Listed below are T cell receptor beta chains from one sample, sequenced in a study of breast tumors, draining lymph nodes, adjacent tissues. TCRdb reanalysed the multiplex PCR reads using MiXCR and keeps one entry per CDR3 protein. The table includes 200,000 to 250,000 distinct CDR3 sequences, about 34% detected once. The sequenced material came from axillary lymph node tissue. Receptors originate from a female donor with breast cancer. Some clones in this sample may be carry-over from other donors' samples. The CDR3 runs from the conserved cysteine through the conserved F or W. Each record gives: J gene, clone size, V gene, D gene, CDR3 DNA, CDR3 protein. The D gene is left open where the match is weak. Clone size appears in some rows only: once, few, many, or a class for an expanded clone.

TRBJ2-5	few	TRBV25-1	TRBD2	TGTGCCAGCAGTGAGGCTAGCGGGAGTCTAGAGACCCAGTACTTC	CASSEASGSLETQYF
TRBJ2-1	many	TRBV7-7	TRBD2	TGTGCTAGCAGCGTCTCTAGCGGCTCCTACAATGAGCAGTTCTTC	CASSVSSGSYNEQFF
TRBJ1-2	many	TRBV12-3/TRBV12-4	.	TGTGCCAGCAGTCGACGGGGCCGCAGCGCATCAGGCTACACCTTC	CASSRRGRSASGYTF
TRBJ2-1	many	TRBV24-1	.	TGTGCCACAAGCGAGGCTAGCGGACAGTACAATGAGCAGTTCTTC	CATSEASGQYNEQFF
TRBJ2-5	.	TRBV13	.	TGTGCCAGCAGCTTGCCCCGGGAGCTCGGGAAGGAGACCCAGTACTTC	CASSLPRELGKETQYF
TRBJ2-1	many	TRBV24-1	.	TGTGCCACCAGTGATTATGGGGGGCGCGACGGGCAGTTCTTC	CATSDYGGRDGQFF
TRBJ2-6	many	TRBV7-8	.	TGTGCCAGCAGCTTAGTTGGAGGGACCGGGGCCAACGTCCTGACTTTC	CASSLVGGTGANVLTF
TRBJ2-3	many	TRBV9	TRBD2	TGTGCCAGCAGCGTATCCAGCGGGGGCACAGATACGCAGTATTTT	CASSVSSGGTDTQYF
TRBJ1-2	many	TRBV6-1	.	TGTGCCAGCAGGTTAGGGGTTGGGGGCTACACCTTC	CASRLGVGGYTF
TRBJ2-7	.	TRBV5-4	.	TGTGCCAGCAGCTTGACTCCAGGAGGATCCTACGAGCAGTACTTC	CASSLTPGGSYEQYF
TRBJ1-1	few	TRBV7-9	.	TGTGCCAGCAGTTCGGGGAGAGCATTGGACACTGAAGCTTTCTTT	CASSSGRALDTEAFF
TRBJ1-5	many	TRBV7-8	.	TGTGCCAGCAGCTTAGACAGGGTGCGCAATCAGCCCCAGCATTTT	CASSLDRVRNQPQHF
TRBJ1-5	.	TRBV6-2/TRBV6-3	.	TGTGCCAGCAGTCACTCGATGGGATCAGGGGACAATCAGCCCCAGCATTTT	CASSHSMGSGDNQPQHF
TRBJ2-3	many	TRBV5-1	TRBD1	TGCGCCAGCAGCCAACAGGGGCCCACAGATACGCAGTATTTT	CASSQQGPTDTQYF
TRBJ2-2	.	TRBV6-2/TRBV6-3	.	TGTGCCAGCAGGAGCTGGGGGGCCGCCGGGGAGCTGTTTTTT	CASRSWGAAGELFF
TRBJ1-6	many	TRBV30	.	TGTGCCTGGAGTGGGGTCAAGAGCTCCTATAATTCACCCCTCCACTTT	CAWSGVKSSYNSPLHF
TRBJ1-6	many	TRBV3-1	.	TGTGCCAGCAGGAACTGGGACGGATGGTCACCCCTCCACTTT	CASRNWDGWSPLHF
TRBJ2-3	many	TRBV19	.	TGTGCCAGTAGTACGAGTGGCGCAAGCACAGATACGCAGTATTTT	CASSTSGASTDTQYF
TRBJ2-1	.	TRBV7-9	.	TGTGCCAGCAGCTTCGCGCCCAATGAGCAGTTCTTC	CASSFAPNEQFF
TRBJ2-1	.	TRBV29-1	TRBD1	TGCAGCGTTGACGCCGGACTGACAGGGCGGAGCAGTGAGCAGTTCTTC	CSVDAGLTGRSSEQFF
TRBJ1-5	.	TRBV6-5	.	TGTGCCAGCAGTTTTCGACAGGGCAATCAGCCCCAGCATTTT	CASSFRQGNQPQHF
TRBJ2-5	many	TRBV6-4	.	TGTGTCACGGGACGGCAAGAGACCCAGTACTTC	CVTGRQETQYF
TRBJ2-2	many	TRBV2	TRBD2	TGTGCCAGCAGTGTGGGACTAGGCTACGGGGAGCTGTTTTTT	CASSVGLGYGELFF
TRBJ1-6	.	TRBV7-9	.	TGTGCCAGCAGATACAGGGTGGGTTCACCCCCCCACTTT	CASRYRVGSPPHF
TRBJ1-4	many	TRBV12-3/TRBV12-4	TRBD1	TGTGCCAGCAGTTTAGTCCCGGGACAGGAAGAAAGGACTAATGAAAAACTGTTTTTT	CASSLVPGQEERTNEKLFF
TRBJ1-2	.	TRBV7-8	TRBD1	TGTGCCAGCAGCTTAGCGGGGAGGACAGGGGTTGGCTACACCTTC	CASSLAGRTGVGYTF
TRBJ2-3	many	TRBV24-1	.	TGTGCCACCAGTGATCGGTGGGGGGACAGCACAGATACGCAGTATTTT	CATSDRWGDSTDTQYF
TRBJ1-2	many	TRBV24-1	TRBD1	TGTGCCACCAGACGGACAGGCGACTATGGCTACACCTTC	CATRRTGDYGYTF
TRBJ1-2	many	TRBV4-3	.	TGCGCCAGCAGCCCTGGACGGGGATATGGCTACACCTTC	CASSPGRGYGYTF
TRBJ2-3	many	TRBV9	TRBD1	TGTGCCAGCAGCGTAGGAGGGGGCGCGGATACGCAGTATTTT	CASSVGGGADTQYF
TRBJ1-4	many	TRBV20-1	.	TGCAGTGCTAGCGACTACAGAGGGGATAATGAAAAACTGTTTTTT	CSASDYRGDNEKLFF
TRBJ2-3	many	TRBV2	TRBD2	TGTGCCAGCAGTGAAGCTGCCCCTGCTAGCGGGGGGGTGAGCACAGATACGCAGTATTTT	CASSEAAPASGGVSTDTQYF
TRBJ2-7	.	TRBV20-1	TRBD1	TGCAGTGCCACCGGGACAGGGAGCTACGAGCAGTACTTC	CSATGTGSYEQYF
TRBJ1-6	many	TRBV7-2	TRBD1	TGTGCCAGCAGCTACAGGGGCGACTATAATTCACCCCTCCACTTT	CASSYRGDYNSPLHF
TRBJ2-3	.	TRBV20-1	.	TGCAGTGCTAGACCGGCAGATACGCAGTATTTT	CSARPADTQYF
TRBJ1-2	many	TRBV7-9	.	TGTGCCAGCAGCTTAACCCCTCCTCCTAACTATGGCTACCCCTTC	CASSLTPPPNYGYPF
TRBJ1-6	many	TRBV7-2	.	TGTGCCAGCAGCTCGGGACTGCAGAATTCACCCCTCCACTTT	CASSSGLQNSPLHF
TRBJ2-1	many	TRBV11-2	TRBD1	TGTGCCAGCAGCCCCTCGGACAGGGTCAATGAGCAGTTCTTC	CASSPSDRVNEQFF
TRBJ2-1	many	TRBV5-1	.	TGCGCCAGCAGCTTGGTCGCGAGTGGTACCTACAATGAGCAGTTCTTC	CASSLVASGTYNEQFF
TRBJ2-1	many	TRBV5-1	TRBD2	TGCGCCAGCAGCAGACTAGCGGGAGTGGGGGAGCAGTTCTTC	CASSRLAGVGEQFF
TRBJ1-2	many	TRBV7-8	.	TGTGCCAGCAGCTTAGAGGCCGTTTTTAACTATGGCTACCCCTTC	CASSLEAVFNYGYPF
TRBJ2-1	many	TRBV2	.	TGTGCCAGCGGCACAGCAAACAATGAGCAGTTCTTC	CASGTANNEQFF
TRBJ2-6	.	TRBV20-1	.	TGCAGTGCTAGAGAAATCGGAACTGGGGCCAACGTCCTGACTTTC	CSAREIGTGANVLTF
TRBJ1-2	many	TRBV11-1	.	TGTGCCAGCAGCCGAGAGGATTGGGGCTACACCTTC	CASSREDWGYTF
TRBJ2-7	.	TRBV18	.	TGTGCCAGCTCACCCATGGTCAGTGGGGCCCGCTACGAGCAGTACTTC	CASSPMVSGARYEQYF
TRBJ2-7	.	TRBV15	.	TGTGCCACCAGCAGAGATCCGGGGGAGCAGTACTTC	CATSRDPGEQYF
TRBJ2-3	many	TRBV5-1	TRBD1	TGCGCCAGCAGCTTTTCGCAGGGGGGCACAGATACGCAGTATTTT	CASSFSQGGTDTQYF
TRBJ1-5	few	TRBV13	TRBD1	TGTGCCAGCAGCAATCCCGGGACAGGGGTTAATCAGCCCCAGCATTTT	CASSNPGTGVNQPQHF
TRBJ2-7	once	TRBV20-1	TRBD2	TGCAGTGCTATTTCGAGCGGGAGCTTCTCCGAGCAGTACTTC	CSAISSGSFSEQYF
TRBJ2-7	many	TRBV7-2	TRBD1	TGTGCCAGCAGCTTAGCGACAGGGTACTACGAGCAGTACTTC	CASSLATGYYEQYF
TRBJ1-2	.	TRBV29-1	.	TGCAGCGTTGGGAGCGGGGGCAGGAGTGGCTACACCTTC	CSVGSGGRSGYTF
TRBJ1-1	.	TRBV7-8	.	TGTGCCAGCAGCTGGGACCTTAGTGTCACTGAAGCTTTCTTT	CASSWDLSVTEAFF
TRBJ2-1	many	TRBV6-4	.	TGTGCCAGCAGGGGACTGCAACATGAGCAGTTCTTC	CASRGLQHEQFF
TRBJ1-5	once	TRBV2	.	TGTGCTAGACCGGGTAGCAATCAGCCCCAGCATTTT	CARPGSNQPQHF
TRBJ2-6	.	TRBV20-1	.	TGCAGTGCCACGCCTTCAGGGAACTCTGGGGCCAACGTCCTGACTTTC	CSATPSGNSGANVLTF
TRBJ2-3	.	TRBV5-1	.	TGCGCCAGCAGCCGACAGGCGTTGGTCGCAGATACGCAGTATTTT	CASSRQALVADTQYF
TRBJ1-6	many	TRBV19	.	TGTGCCAGTAGTATATTTGGGGGCGGTGGATCCTATAATTCACCCCTCCACTTT	CASSIFGGGGSYNSPLHF